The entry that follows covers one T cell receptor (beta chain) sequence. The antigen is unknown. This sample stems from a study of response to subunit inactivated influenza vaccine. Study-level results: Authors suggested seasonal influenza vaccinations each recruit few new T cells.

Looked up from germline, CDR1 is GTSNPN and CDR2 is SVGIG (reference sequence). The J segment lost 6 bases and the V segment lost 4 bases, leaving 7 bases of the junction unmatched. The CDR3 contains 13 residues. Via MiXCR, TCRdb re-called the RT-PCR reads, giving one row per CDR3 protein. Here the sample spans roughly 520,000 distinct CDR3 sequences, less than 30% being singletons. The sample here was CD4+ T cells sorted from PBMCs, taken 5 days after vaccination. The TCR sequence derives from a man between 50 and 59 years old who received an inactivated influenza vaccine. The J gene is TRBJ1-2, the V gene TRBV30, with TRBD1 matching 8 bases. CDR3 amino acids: CAWNGQGANGYTF. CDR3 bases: TGTGCCTGGAACGGGCAGGGGGCGAATGGCTACACCTTC.